This TCR beta chain is drawn from a study of CD8 T cells in ankylosing spondylitis. General study findings and limits: Both synovial fluid and blood in reactive arthritis had previously been reported to carry some motif variants.

The CDR3 has 14 amino acids. The V gene's germline CDR1 is SGHRS and CDR2 YFSETQ. V lost 0 bases, J lost 7 bases, and 8 bases lay in between. This clonotype was observed at least ten times. Its antigen remains unknown. TCRdb itself ran the 5' RACE reads through MiXCR, one entry per CDR3 protein. Of more than 150,000 distinct CDR3 sequences listed, 10% to 15% are singletons. The receptor's source is a male donor with ankylosing spondylitis or in good health (not recorded which). The chain combines TRBV5-1 with TRBJ1-6; D remains unclear. Specimen: blood, either unsorted or a sorted T cell fraction (not recorded which). The CDR3 protein is CASSLDQKNSPLHF. CDR3 DNA sequence: TGCGCCAGCAGCTTGGATCAGAAAAATTCACCCCTCCACTTT.